The 3 T cell receptor beta chains below were found in one sample sequenced in a study of cytomegalovirus exposure and HLA in healthy donors. This PCR relied on a set of 60 Vbeta primers and 13 Jbeta primers. TCRdb's copy holds only in-frame clones and misses some; the assay was immunoSEQ multiplex PCR. The sample shows about 200,000 clones, about 80% of them seen only once. Sequenced material: PBMCs. The receptors stem from a man between 18 and 35 years old in good health and CMV-seronegative.

The chain employs TRBV5-1 and TRBJ2-2; 8 bases fit TRBD1. Germline trimming cut 2 bases from V and 10 bases from J; bases unmatched to any gene: 10. CDR1 and CDR2 from the germline V gene are SGHRS and YFSETQ. The CDR3 totals 15 residues. This chain's CDR3 is CASSFGGQGAEELFF. The DNA of the CDR3 is TGCGCCAGCAGCTTTGGAGGGCAGGGGGCGGAGGAGCTGTTTTTT.

CDR3 coding DNA: TGTGCCAGCAGCCAAGAGCCACAGGGAGTTGGCTATGGCTACACCTTC. Amino acids: CASSQEPQGVGYGYTF. The rearrangement links TRBV4-2 to TRBJ1-2, with TRBD1 as a possible D gene (6 bases). The ends were cut back, 0 bases at V and 4 bases at J, with 15 bases in the middle. The CDR3 sequence is 16 residues long. The germline gives CDR1 LGHNA, CDR2 YNFKEQ.

The chain carries TRBV11-2 and TRBJ1-3; 10 bases fit TRBD1. The germline V gene has CDR1 SGHAT and CDR2 FQNNGV. This CDR3 has 16 residues. V shed 4 bases, J shed 0 bases, and the junction held 3 bases outside the gene matches. The CDR3 DNA is TGTGCCAGCAGCTCCCGGGACAGGGGCTCTGGAAACACCATATATTTT. It translates to CASSSRDRGSGNTIYF.